This T cell receptor (beta chain) was identified in a study of blood T cell repertoires in COVID-19. Study-level information: Whether acute or convalescent, the COVID-19 samples came from the United States, Italy and Spain. PBMCs, B-cell-depleted T cells, or T cells provided the cDNA or gDNA that made up the material.

Seattle patients were enrolled during active infection and followed longitudinally. Germline V gene data show CDR1 as MNHNY and CDR2 as SVGAGI (reference sequence). With 5 bases clipped from V and 4 bases from J, the junction kept 10 bases outside the gene matches. The CDR3 runs to 16 residues. Authors' analysis steps: Counts of nucleated cells, estimated from reference gene primer amplification, were obtained. The method was immunoSEQ multiplex PCR; TCRdb's version includes in-frame clones alone and lacks a portion of them. For V, J and clone size, that table is used; D and trimming come from the DNA. The repertoire holds 250,000 to 350,000 clones, with about nine tenths as singletons.

The sequenced sample consisted of peripheral blood. This clonotype was sampled from a woman aged 25 to 45 with COVID-19, enrolled during active disease. The chain links TRBV6-6 to TRBJ1-5, with 8 nucleotides matching TRBD1. The CDR3 region has the DNA TGTGCCAGCAGTCCCCGGACAGGGCAAGGAAATCAGCCCCAGCATTTT. Translated, it gives CASSPRTGQGNQPQHF.